One sample yielded the 13 T cell receptor beta chains listed below, sequenced in a study of CXCR3-negative and CXCR3-positive naive CD8 T cells. Study-wide points: Hydrophobicity of TRB CDR3s was greater in CXCR3-positive naive cells than in CXCR3-negative naive cells.

TRB cDNA libraries were made by UMI-labeled 5' RACE. TCRdb reanalyzed the 5' RACE reads and collapses them to one entry per CDR3 protein, without DNA. The sample table sets out approximately 90,000 distinct CDR3 sequences. These receptors have no identified antigens. The sequencing input was naive CXCR3+ CD8+ T cells from blood. The subset is: CD45RO-CCR7+CD27+CD95- naive CD8+ T cells expressing CXCR3 (TNR3+). These receptors came from a human donor in good health. Some clones in this sample may be carry-over from other donors' samples.

The rearrangement joins TRBV28 to TRBJ2-5; TCRdb's D call, TRBD1, is unchecked because there is no DNA. There are 13 residues in the CDR3. The germline gives CDR1 MDHEN, CDR2 SYDVKM. Here the CDR3 reads CASSWGALETQYF.

This sequence joins TRBV12-3 or TRBV12-4 and TRBJ1-5. This CDR3 is built from 13 residues. The CDR3: CASIEVPNQPQHF.

V and J are TRBV7-2 and TRBJ2-7. CDR3 length: 14 amino acids. Germline V gene data show CDR1 as SGHTA and CDR2 as FQGNSA. CDR3 in amino acids: CASSLRQGIHEQYF.

This chain uses TRBV20-1 with TRBJ2-7; TCRdb proposes TRBD1, but this gene call is untestable without DNA. The CDR3 spans 15 residues. The germline V gene has CDR1 DFQATT and CDR2 SNEGSKA (reference sequence). CDR3 sequence reads: CSARAGTGGVDEQYF.

J is TRBJ1-4 and V is TRBV6-5. Germline CDR1 MNHEY, CDR2 SVGAGI. The CDR3 sequence is 13 residues long. CDR3 protein: CASRDATNEKLFF.

The chain joins TRBV6-5 to TRBJ2-7; the D call of TRBD1 rests on TCRdb alone, since no DNA is present to check it. CDR3 length equals 15 residues. CDR1 and CDR2 from the germline V gene are MNHEY and SVGAGI. CDR3 protein: CASSPTGVSTYEQYF.

The rearrangement uses TRBV7-2 and TRBJ2-5; TCRdb selects TRBD1, and the lack of DNA leaves this call unchecked. This CDR3 has 16 amino acids. Germline V gives CDR1 SGHTA, CDR2 FQGNSA. CDR3: CASSLDGGTGRETQYF.

V usage is TRBV9 and J usage is TRBJ2-3; no DNA is available, so the TRBD2 call from TCRdb remains unchecked. Germline V CDR1 and CDR2: SGDLS, YYNGEE. This CDR3 contains 16 residues. This CDR3 is CASSVQTSTRTDTQYF.

CDR3 amino acids: CSVGGRGTPGETQYF. V and J are TRBV29-1 and TRBJ2-5; TCRdb outputs TRBD1, but without DNA this stays unchecked. Germline V lookup: CDR1 SQVTM, CDR2 ANQGSEA. The CDR3 consists of 15 residues. The full variable domain, with the rest looked up from reference TRBV29-1 and TRBJ2-5, is SAVISQKPSRDICQRGTSLTIQCQVDSQVTMMFWYRQQPGQSLTLIATANQGSEATYESGFVIDKFPISRPNLTFSTLTVSNMSPEDSSIYLCSVGGRGTPGETQYFGPGTRLLVL.

V is TRBV19 and J is TRBJ2-6. CDR1 is LNHDA and CDR2 is SQIVND in the germline V gene (reference sequence). The CDR3 runs 14 residues. CDR3: CASSTDRRANVLTF.

V and J are TRBV14 and TRBJ2-5. Germline V gives CDR1 SGHDN, CDR2 FVKESK. The CDR3 is 13 amino acids. The CDR3 protein is CASSHWGEETQYF.

The chain has TRBV5-1 and TRBJ2-3; the TRBD1 assignment by TCRdb is unverifiable without DNA. The germline gives CDR1 SGHRS, CDR2 YFSETQ. CDR3 length: 14 amino acids. The CDR3 spells CASSLDRTADTQYF.

This chain connects TRBV7-2 to TRBJ2-3; TCRdb lists TRBD2, though no DNA is available to test this call. From germline, CDR1 is SGHTA and CDR2 FQGNSA. The CDR3 consists of 18 residues. CDR3 sequence reads: CASSFPENSGGAADTQYF.